These 30 T cell receptor beta chains came from one sample sequenced in a study of T-cell memory formation after mild COVID-19. TCRdb recomputed calls from the 5' RACE reads with MiXCR, one row per CDR3 protein. The data hold some 310,000 distinct CDR3 sequences, with more than 20% observed a single time. What was sequenced was PBMCs or a T cell subset sorted from them (not recorded which). The receptors shown here come from a man aged 18 to 35 who had mild COVID-19 (a few samples of this study predate the infection). Cell type and time point are not known.

The chain employs TRBV20-1 and TRBJ2-5, with TRBD1 matching 8 bases. This CDR3 is 14 amino acids long. V lost 5 bases to trimming and J lost 4 bases; unmatched junction nucleotides: 9. Germline CDR1 DFQATT, CDR2 SNEGSKA (reference sequence). The CDR3 coding sequence is TGCAGTGCTTCCCAGGGGGCTTGGAGAGAGACCCAGTACTTC. Its translation is CSASQGAWRETQYF.

The V gene is TRBV24-1, the J gene TRBJ2-7; D remains unclear. V was shortened by 5 bases and J by 0 bases, with 16 bases between the two germline ends. The germline V gene encodes CDR1 KGHDR and CDR2 SFDVKD. This CDR3 has 16 amino acids. This CDR3 is CATSGDQPRSSYEQYF. The CDR3 DNA reads TGTGCCACCAGTGGGGATCAACCCAGAAGCTCCTACGAGCAGTACTTC.

This chain joins TRBV14 and TRBJ2-3, with unresolved D. The germline V gene has CDR1 SGHDN and CDR2 FVKESK. Trimming shortened V by 1 base and J by 8 bases, and 7 bases separated the two germline ends. This CDR3 is built from 12 residues. The CDR3 sequence: CASSQVSGTQYF. The CDR3 DNA sequence: TGTGCCAGCAGCCAAGTTAGTGGTACGCAGTATTTT.

This clonotype was seen a few times. The V gene is TRBV7-2, the J gene TRBJ2-1; 8 bases are shared with TRBD2. V gave up 6 bases and J gave up 0 bases; unmatched junction bases: 4. The CDR3 loop spans 15 amino acids. Looked up from germline, CDR1 is SGHTA and CDR2 is FQGNSA. The CDR3 is CASRPRGGSYNEQFF. CDR3 in DNA: TGTGCCAGCAGACCTCGGGGGGGCTCCTACAATGAGCAGTTCTTC.

This clonotype came up a few times. The chain has TRBV6-2 or TRBV6-3 and TRBJ2-7, with D uncertain. V shed 3 bases and J shed 3 bases, with 9 bases lying between them. Germline loops: CDR1 MNHEY, CDR2 SVGEGT. The CDR3 consists of 13 residues. The CDR3 DNA reads as TGTGCCAGCAGTTATGGCAGCTACTACGAGCAGTACTTC. As protein: CASSYGSYYEQYF.

This rearrangement joins TRBV29-1 to TRBJ1-1; tentative D call: TRBD1 (5 bases). Trimming took off 1 base at V and 0 bases at J, with 12 bases between the two ends. CDR3 size: 15 residues. The V gene's germline CDR1 is SQVTM and CDR2 ANQGSEA. The DNA for the CDR3 is TGCAGCGTTGAAGGTGGGGGGGTCGTGAACACTGAAGCTTTCTTT. This codes for CSVEGGGVVNTEAFF. The variable domain in full, with the rest retrieved from reference TRBV29-1 and TRBJ1-1, is SAVISQKPSRDICQRGTSLTIQCQVDSQVTMMFWYRQQPGQSLTLIATANQGSEATYESGFVIDKFPISRPNLTFSTLTVSNMSPEDSSIYLCSVEGGGVVNTEAFFGQGTRLTVV.

The V gene is TRBV4-1, the J gene TRBJ1-2; 7 nucleotides align to TRBD1. Germline V gene lookup returns CDR1 MGHRA and CDR2 YSYEKL. The CDR3 covers 15 residues. V lost 7 bases and J lost 0; bases outside the gene matches: 8. The CDR3 here is CASTPQGGSNYGYTF. In nucleotides, the CDR3 is TGCGCCAGCACCCCCCAGGGGGGGTCTAACTATGGCTACACCTTC.

This clonotype appeared a few times. The V gene is TRBV7-9, the J gene TRBJ1-2; unclear D gene. Germline CDR1 SEHNR, CDR2 FQNEAQ (reference sequence). The V gene lost 3 bases and the J gene lost 4 bases, with 9 bases spanning the gap. The CDR3 sequence is 13 residues long. DNA for the CDR3: TGTGCCAGCAGCTTTGTTCCGGGCTATGGCTACACCTTC. Amino acids: CASSFVPGYGYTF.

This clonotype was counted between two and nine times. In DNA, the CDR3 is TGTGCCAGCTCAACGGACCATAATAGCAATCAGCCCCAGCATTTT. Its protein product is CASSTDHNSNQPQHF. The chain uses TRBV18 and TRBJ1-5; no firm D call. V shed 5 bases and J shed 0 bases, with 11 bases lying between them. CDR3 length: 15 residues. The germline V gene has CDR1 KGHSH and CDR2 LQKENI.

The chain links TRBV7-9 to TRBJ1-1; no reliable D call. V was clipped by 4 bases and J by 0 bases, with 12 bases between them. Germline loops: CDR1 SEHNR, CDR2 FQNEAQ (reference sequence). The CDR3 spans 15 residues. For the CDR3, the DNA is TGTGCCAGCAGCTCCCCTACCGGTTTGAACACTGAAGCTTTCTTT. Its protein is CASSSPTGLNTEAFF.

The chain has TRBV5-5 and TRBJ2-7, with TRBD1 as a possible D gene (6 bases). CDR3 size: 14 residues. V lost 1 base and J 2 bases, leaving 10 bases between the germline ends. Germline V CDR1 and CDR2: SGHKS, YYEKEE (reference sequence). For the CDR3, the DNA is TGTGCCAGCAGCTTGCTTGGACAGACCTACGAGCAGTACTTC. Its protein is CASSLLGQTYEQYF.

This chain links TRBV21-1 with TRBJ1-2. TRBV21-1 is described as a pseudogene. The CDR3 is 15 amino acids. CDR3 nucleotides: TGTGCCAGCAGCAAAGCGGGGGACTCTAACTATGGCTACACCTTC. It codes for CASSKAGDSNYGYTF.

This clonotype was counted a few times. The chain has TRBV5-1 and TRBJ2-1; 10 bases are shared with TRBD2. After removal of 3 bases from V and 3 bases from J, the junction contained 6 bases not matched to a gene. Germline assignment: CDR1 SGHRS and CDR2 YFSETQ. The CDR3 length is 16 residues. The CDR3 region is CASSYFKRGGYNEQFF. The DNA of the CDR3 is TGCGCCAGCAGCTACTTCAAGCGGGGGGGCTACAATGAGCAGTTCTTC.

V gene TRBV5-1 combines with J gene TRBJ1-2; a possible D gene is TRBD1 (6 bases). The CDR3 loop spans 14 amino acids. CDR1 and CDR2 from the germline V gene are SGHRS and YFSETQ. Deletions cut 0 bases from V and 6 bases from J, with 12 bases between. CDR3 in amino acids: CASSLDGGLNGYTF. Written as DNA, the CDR3 is TGCGCCAGCAGCTTGGATGGGGGGCTCAATGGCTACACCTTC.

The chain joins TRBV4-2 to TRBJ2-1, with D perhaps TRBD2 (6 bases). The CDR3 runs 13 residues. Trimming left V 0 bases short and J 11 bases short, with 11 bases between. From germline, CDR1 is LGHNA and CDR2 YNFKEQ. CDR3 sequence reads: CASSQDLEGQQFF. The CDR3 region has the DNA TGTGCCAGCAGCCAAGATTTGGAGGGGCAGCAGTTCTTC.

The gene calls are TRBV6-1 and TRBJ1-5; 7 positions agree with TRBD1. V gave up 4 bases and J gave up 0 bases; unmatched junction bases: 6. The germline CDR1 and CDR2 sequences are MNHNS and SASEGT. This CDR3 contains 16 residues. The CDR3 loop reads CASSGHRGFSNQPQHF. The CDR3 DNA sequence: TGTGCCAGCAGTGGCCACAGGGGCTTTAGCAATCAGCCCCAGCATTTT.

The CDR3 spells CASSLTASSYNSPLHF. The CDR3 nucleotides are TGTGCCAGCAGCTTGACGGCGAGCTCCTATAATTCACCCCTCCACTTT. The V and J genes are TRBV7-9 and TRBJ1-6; the D is unclear. Germline V gene lookup returns CDR1 SEHNR and CDR2 FQNEAQ (reference sequence). V gave up 3 bases and J gave up 0 bases, with 9 bases separating them. CDR3 size: 16 residues.

CDR3 sequence (DNA): TGTGCCAGCTCACCTTACAGGGAGGAGCAGTTCTTC. As protein: CASSPYREEQFF. The rearrangement joins TRBV18 to TRBJ2-1, with D perhaps matching TRBD1 (6 bases). In germline, CDR1 is KGHSH, CDR2 LQKENI. V was cut by 3 bases and J by 10 bases, with 10 bases left in between. The CDR3 loop spans 12 amino acids.

This chain links TRBV12-3 or TRBV12-4 with TRBJ2-7; the match to TRBD2 covers 10 bases. V lost 2 bases to trimming and J lost 8 bases; unmatched junction nucleotides: 6. The CDR3 contains 14 residues. The CDR3 here is CASSLWERGGQQYF. The CDR3 coding sequence is TGTGCCAGCAGTTTATGGGAGCGGGGGGGCCAGCAGTACTTC.

The table lists this clonotype with many counts. The chain employs TRBV4-2 and TRBJ2-3; D might be TRBD2 (5 bases). The ends were cut back, 6 bases at V and 1 base at J, with 17 bases in the middle. Germline CDR1 and CDR2: LGHNA and YNFKEQ. The CDR3 consists of 16 residues. CDR3 residues: CASRTIGVPGTDTQYF. Written as DNA, the CDR3 is TGTGCCAGCAGGACAATCGGGGTACCTGGCACAGATACGCAGTATTTT.

V is TRBV7-2 and J is TRBJ2-3; perhaps TRBD1 as D (6 bases). Germline V lookup: CDR1 SGHTA, CDR2 FQGNSA. The V end lost 5 bases, the J end lost 4 bases, and 10 bases lay between the germline ends. This CDR3 is 13 amino acids long. The CDR3 DNA sequence: TGTGCCAGCAGCCAGGGACATCCAGATACGCAGTATTTT. Translation: CASSQGHPDTQYF.

The chain uses TRBV6-2 or TRBV6-3 and TRBJ2-1; 12 bases align to TRBD1. J gave up 9 bases and V 6 bases, and 6 bases lay outside the gene matches. The CDR3 extends over 14 amino acids. CDR1 and CDR2 (germline): MNHEY, SVGEGT. CDR3 sequence (DNA): TGTGCCAGCAGCAAAGGGACAGGGGGCACTGAGCAGTTCTTC. Its protein is CASSKGTGGTEQFF.

In its sample, this clonotype was seen once. V and J are TRBV29-1 and TRBJ2-7; D ambiguous. The CDR3 contains 14 residues. Trimming took off 2 bases at V and 2 bases at J, with 13 bases between the two ends. CDR1 and CDR2 from the germline V gene are SQVTM and ANQGSEA. CDR3: CSVENDRIPYEQYF. CDR3 nucleotide sequence: TGCAGCGTTGAAAACGACCGAATTCCCTACGAGCAGTACTTC.

V gene TRBV7-2 combines with J gene TRBJ2-7; perhaps TRBD1 as D (6 bases). Trimming cost V 3 bases and J 4 bases, with 10 bases left between them. The CDR3 has 13 amino acids. Germline V gene sequence: CDR1 SGHTA, CDR2 FQGNSA. In nucleotides, the CDR3 is TGTGCCAGCAGCTTTCCGAGGGGGTACGAGCAGTACTTC. Amino acids: CASSFPRGYEQYF.

There are a few counts of this clonotype. This sequence joins TRBV29-1 and TRBJ2-2; possibly TRBD1 or TRBD2 for D (5 bases each). There are 14 residues in the CDR3. In germline, CDR1 is SQVTM, CDR2 ANQGSEA. Trimming pared 4 bases from V and 7 bases from J, leaving 16 bases between. CDR3 nucleotides: TGCAGCGTTGGCGGTGGGGGTAGTTACGGGGAGCTGTTTTTT. This translates into CSVGGGGSYGELFF.

There are a few counts of this clonotype. The chain uses TRBV5-5 and TRBJ2-5; D is unclear. V dropped 0 bases and J dropped 5 bases, with 11 bases sitting between them. Germline CDR1 SGHKS, CDR2 YYEKEE (reference sequence). This CDR3 comprises 14 residues. CDR3 sequence reads: CASSLAWDEETQYF. The DNA of the CDR3 is TGTGCCAGCAGCTTGGCGTGGGATGAGGAGACCCAGTACTTC.

The rearrangement links TRBV29-1 to TRBJ2-3; 9 nucleotides agree with TRBD1. The CDR3 covers 15 residues. V shed 7 bases, J shed 3 bases, and the junction held 11 bases outside the gene matches. The germline gives CDR1 SQVTM, CDR2 ANQGSEA. The CDR3 DNA follows: TGCAGCGGTGATGACTGGGACAGGGCAACAGATACGCAGTATTTT. This sequence encodes CSGDDWDRATDTQYF.

Only a few counts were recorded for this clonotype. The J gene is TRBJ1-1, the V gene TRBV7-9; D gene ambiguous. CDR1 and CDR2 from the germline V gene are SEHNR and FQNEAQ (reference sequence). The CDR3 spans 15 residues. V was clipped by 4 bases and J by 0 bases, with 12 bases between them. The CDR3 spells CASSSPPHVNTEAFF. The CDR3 nucleotides are TGTGCCAGCAGCTCCCCCCCCCATGTGAACACTGAAGCTTTCTTT.

V gene TRBV20-1 combines with J gene TRBJ1-1, with 8 positions matching TRBD1. This CDR3 spans 15 amino acids. Germline assignment: CDR1 DFQATT and CDR2 SNEGSKA (reference sequence). Trimming cost V 6 bases and J 2 bases; bases outside gene matches: 11. Here the CDR3 reads CSAKNLDRGNTEAFF. CDR3 coding DNA: TGCAGTGCCAAAAATCTTGACAGGGGTAACACTGAAGCTTTCTTT.

The chain uses TRBV7-3 and TRBJ2-2, with 7 bases that match TRBD1. This CDR3 is built from 15 residues. V lost 4 bases and J lost 6; bases outside the gene matches: 8. CDR1 and CDR2 (germline): SGHTA, FQGTGA. CDR3 sequence: CASSSRQGWAGELFF. As DNA, the CDR3 is TGTGCCAGCAGCTCTCGACAGGGCTGGGCCGGGGAGCTGTTTTTT.